The next 21 T cell receptor beta chains were all read from a single sample in a study of OX40 agonist ivuxolimab in advanced cancers. Measured with immunoSEQ multiplex PCR; TCRdb has only the in-frame clones, and not every one. Found here are roughly 30,000 clones, about 83% of them singletons; the top ten hold approximately 32%. The source material was CD4+ or CD8+ T cells sorted from blood, sampled in a trial of the OX40 agonist ivuxolimab. Receptors originate from an adult with an advanced solid tumor such as melanoma, head and neck, liver or kidney cancer.

The rearrangement links TRBV6-6 to TRBJ1-1; possible D gene TRBD1, 6 bases. The V gene lost 0 bases and the J gene lost 5 bases, with 10 bases spanning the gap. The CDR3 loop spans 14 amino acids. CDR1 MNHNY and CDR2 SVGAGI come from the germline V gene (reference sequence). CDR3 in DNA: TGTGCCAGCAGTTACTCGGGGGGGGCGACTGAAGCTTTCTTT. This sequence encodes CASSYSGGATEAFF.

V and J are TRBV4-1 and TRBJ1-6, with D tentatively TRBD1 (5 bases). The CDR3 contains 17 residues. V lost 3 bases to trimming and J lost 3 bases, with 15 bases between them. The germline V gene has CDR1 MGHRA and CDR2 YSYEKL. CDR3 loop: CASSHPGGGNYNSPLHF. The DNA for the CDR3 is TGCGCCAGCAGCCACCCTGGCGGGGGAAACTATAATTCACCCCTCCACTTT.

The chain recombines TRBV7-6 with TRBJ1-1; D unclear. Trimming cost V 3 bases and J 8 bases, with 7 bases left between them. Germline CDR1 SGHVS, CDR2 FNYEAQ. The CDR3 loop spans 11 amino acids. The CDR3 nucleotides are TGTGCCAGCAGCTTCATGAGAGAAGCTTTCTTT. It specifies CASSFMREAFF.

This sequence joins TRBV9 and TRBJ2-1, with D perhaps TRBD2 (5 bases). V gave up 5 bases and J gave up 1 base, with 7 bases separating them. The CDR3 contains 13 residues. Germline V gene sequence: CDR1 SGDLS, CDR2 YYNGEE. As DNA, the CDR3 is TGTGCCAGCAGGGGAGAATCCTACAATGAGCAGTTCTTC. Its translation: CASRGESYNEQFF.

This clone has just one count. The chain employs TRBV27 and TRBJ1-2; D is perhaps TRBD1 (5 bases). Germline loops: CDR1 MNHEY, CDR2 SMNVEV (reference sequence). Trimming removed 5 bases at V and 4 bases at J, with 11 bases between. The CDR3 is made up of 13 amino acids. This CDR3 reads CASSLGTGYGYTF. CDR3 bases: TGTGCCAGCAGTCTCGGGACGGGCTATGGCTACACCTTC.

The genes are TRBV2 and TRBJ2-7, with 13 bases matching TRBD2. The CDR3 loop spans 15 amino acids. The junction had 5 bases not matched to a gene; V was cut back by 6 bases and J by 3 bases. The germline V gene has CDR1 SNHLY and CDR2 FYNNEI. CDR3 residues: CASRITSGRVYEQYF. The CDR3 bases are TGTGCCAGCAGGATTACTAGCGGGAGGGTCTACGAGCAGTACTTC.

In regard to this clone: Distinct nucleotide sequences in the sample also encode this CDR3. The gene calls are TRBV27 and TRBJ2-5, with D perhaps TRBD2 (5 bases). CDR1 and CDR2 (germline): MNHEY, SMNVEV (reference sequence). CDR3 length: 13 amino acids. Trimming removed 0 bases from V and 5 bases from J, with 7 bases in between. The CDR3 sequence is CASSLSGEETQYF. The CDR3 DNA reads as TGTGCCAGCAGTTTATCTGGGGAGGAGACCCAGTACTTC.

The rearrangement uses TRBV4-1 and TRBJ2-2; 7 bases agree with TRBD2. This CDR3 comprises 16 residues. The trim removed 0 bases at V and 5 bases at J, leaving 6 bases unmatched. Looked up from germline, CDR1 is MGHRA and CDR2 is YSYEKL. CDR3 nucleotide sequence: TGCGCCAGCAGCCAAGATGCCGGGGGGTGGACCGGGGAGCTGTTTTTT. Its translation is CASSQDAGGWTGELFF.

The chain couples TRBV2 to TRBJ2-7, with no clear D. The CDR3 spans 15 residues. Trimming cost V 6 bases and J 0 bases, with 15 bases left between them. Germline CDR1 SNHLY, CDR2 FYNNEI. The CDR3 protein is CASSDARVGSYEQYF. The CDR3 DNA reads as TGTGCCAGCAGCGACGCAAGGGTCGGCTCCTACGAGCAGTACTTC.

The chain is built from TRBV27 and TRBJ2-2; D is uncertain. CDR1 MNHEY and CDR2 SMNVEV come from the germline V gene (reference sequence). The CDR3 contains 11 residues. V was cut by 8 bases and J by 3 bases, with 4 bases left in between. The CDR3 region has the DNA TGTGCCAGCGAGCACACCGGGGAGCTGTTTTTT. This sequence encodes CASEHTGELFF.

This sequence joins TRBV6-5 and TRBJ2-1; TRBD1 or TRBD2 may be the D gene (5 bases each). This CDR3 has 15 amino acids. V was clipped by 8 bases and J by 0 bases, with 14 bases between them. Germline CDR1 MNHEY, CDR2 SVGAGI. The CDR3 DNA follows: TGTGCCAGCGGACAACTAGGCCCCTCCTACAATGAGCAGTTCTTC. This translates into CASGQLGPSYNEQFF.

The chain carries TRBV7-6 and TRBJ1-1; 10 nucleotides align to TRBD1. Germline loops: CDR1 SGHVS, CDR2 FNYEAQ. This CDR3 has 14 residues. The J segment lost 3 bases and the V segment lost 5 bases, leaving 3 bases of the junction unmatched. CDR3 nucleotides: TGTGCCAGCAGCCCCGGGACAGGGGACACTGAAGCTTTCTTT. Amino acid sequence: CASSPGTGDTEAFF.

The chain links TRBV6-5 to TRBJ2-7; maybe TRBD1 (6 bases). Germline CDR1 MNHEY, CDR2 SVGAGI. The CDR3 loop spans 15 amino acids. V lost 0 bases, J lost 2 bases, and 11 bases lay in between. The CDR3 sequence: CASSYSVQGTYEQYF. The CDR3 DNA sequence: TGTGCCAGCAGTTACTCGGTACAGGGCACCTACGAGCAGTACTTC.

The chain couples TRBV6-5 to TRBJ2-1; either TRBD1 or TRBD2 may supply D (6 bases each). The CDR3 is 15 residues long. Germline assignment: CDR1 MNHEY and CDR2 SVGAGI. V lost 7 bases to trimming and J lost 9 bases, with 22 bases between them. CDR3 nucleotide sequence: TGTGCCAGCACCCCCCACCAGGAGGGGGGCAGTGAGCAGTTCTTC. This codes for CASTPHQEGGSEQFF.

This clone was detected once. This rearrangement joins TRBV10-1 to TRBJ2-1; 8 nucleotides line up with TRBD2. This CDR3 has 14 amino acids. Trimming cost V 8 bases and J 6 bases; bases outside gene matches: 9. Germline CDR1 reads WNHNN; CDR2 reads SYGVQD (reference sequence). The CDR3 sequence is CASARTSLVNEQFF. For the CDR3, the DNA is TGCGCCAGCGCAAGGACTAGCCTCGTCAATGAGCAGTTCTTC.

J is TRBJ1-2 and V is TRBV30; D gene ambiguous. The V end lost 5 bases, the J end lost 4 bases, and 14 bases lay between the germline ends. Germline CDR1 is GTSNPN and CDR2 is SVGIG (reference sequence). The CDR3 contains 13 residues. CDR3 coding DNA: TGTGCCTGGGCCTCGGAACTGACCTATGGCTACACCTTC. Translating it yields CAWASELTYGYTF.

J is TRBJ2-3 and V is TRBV7-6; D is undetermined. The CDR3 consists of 16 residues. Trimming removed 0 bases at V and 3 bases at J, with 13 bases between. The germline CDR1 and CDR2 sequences are SGHVS and FNYEAQ. CDR3 in DNA: TGTGCCAGCAGCTTAGCGCCATGGGGTGGGACAGATACGCAGTATTTT. Translation gives CASSLAPWGGTDTQYF.

The table lists this clone with a count of one. This chain joins TRBV29-1 and TRBJ2-1; D not certain. Trimming shortened V by 5 bases and J by 10 bases, and 15 bases separated the two germline ends. The CDR3 has 12 residues. In germline, CDR1 is SQVTM, CDR2 ANQGSEA. CDR3 sequence reads: CSVLEDYSEQFF. The CDR3 coding sequence is TGCAGCGTTCTTGAAGATTACTCAGAGCAGTTCTTC.

The CDR3 loop reads CASAQGAKGTDTQYF. Written as DNA, the CDR3 is TGTGCCAGCGCACAGGGGGCGAAAGGCACAGATACGCAGTATTTT. V usage is TRBV19 and J usage is TRBJ2-3; 9 bases fit TRBD1. Trimming took 9 bases from V and 1 from J; bases not matched to a gene: 8. The CDR3 has 15 residues. Looked up from germline, CDR1 is LNHDA and CDR2 is SQIVND (reference sequence). Full variable domain (remainder filled in from reference TRBV19 and TRBJ2-3): DGGITQSPKYLFRKEGQNVTLSCEQNLNHDAMYWYRQDPGQGLRLIYYSQIVNDFQKGDIAEGYSVSREKKESFPLTVTSAQKNPTAFYLCASAQGAKGTDTQYFGPGTRLTVL.

This clone was observed a handful of times. The CDR3 DNA reads TGTGCCAGCAGCTTAGGTAGCGGGAGATTCGAGCAGTTCTTC. It is translated as CASSLGSGRFEQFF. V usage is TRBV7-3 and J usage is TRBJ2-1; TRBD2 aligns across 9 bases. Germline CDR1 is SGHTA and CDR2 is FQGTGA. The CDR3 is 14 amino acids. The ends lost 2 bases at V and 10 bases at J; junction bases unmatched: 6.

The chain couples TRBV7-8 to TRBJ2-5; D call uncertain. CDR3 length: 16 amino acids. CDR1 SGHVS and CDR2 FQNEAQ come from the germline V gene. Trimming pared 0 bases from V and 4 bases from J, leaving 15 bases between. The DNA for the CDR3 is TGTGCCAGCAGCTTAGCGGTTGTAGGGTCGGGAGAGACCCAGTACTTC. Translation: CASSLAVVGSGETQYF.